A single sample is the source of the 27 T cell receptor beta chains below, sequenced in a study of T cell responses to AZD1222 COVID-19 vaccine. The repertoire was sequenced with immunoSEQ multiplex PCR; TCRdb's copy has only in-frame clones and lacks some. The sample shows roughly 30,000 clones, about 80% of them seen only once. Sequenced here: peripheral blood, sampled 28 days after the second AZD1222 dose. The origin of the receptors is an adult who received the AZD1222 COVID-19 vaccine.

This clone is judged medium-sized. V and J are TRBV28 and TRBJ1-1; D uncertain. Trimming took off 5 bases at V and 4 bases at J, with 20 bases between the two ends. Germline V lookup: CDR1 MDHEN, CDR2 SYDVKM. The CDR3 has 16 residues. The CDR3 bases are TGTGCCAGCAGTCCGACCATCGGGGTTGCAGCCACTGAAGCTTTCTTT. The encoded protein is CASSPTIGVAATEAFF.

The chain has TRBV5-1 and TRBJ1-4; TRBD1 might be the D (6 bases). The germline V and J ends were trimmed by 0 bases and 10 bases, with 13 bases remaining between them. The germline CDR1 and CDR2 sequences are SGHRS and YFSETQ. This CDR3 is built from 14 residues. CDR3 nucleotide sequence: TGCGCCAGCAGCTTGGGGCACAGGGCCTTAAAACTGTTTTTT. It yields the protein CASSLGHRALKLFF.

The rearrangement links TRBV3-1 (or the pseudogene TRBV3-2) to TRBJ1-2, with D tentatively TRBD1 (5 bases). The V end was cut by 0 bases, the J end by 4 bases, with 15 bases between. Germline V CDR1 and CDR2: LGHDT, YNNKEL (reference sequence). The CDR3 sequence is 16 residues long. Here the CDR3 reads CASSQDPGGVGYGYTF. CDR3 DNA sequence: TGTGCCAGCAGCCAAGATCCGGGGGGAGTGGGCTATGGCTACACCTTC.

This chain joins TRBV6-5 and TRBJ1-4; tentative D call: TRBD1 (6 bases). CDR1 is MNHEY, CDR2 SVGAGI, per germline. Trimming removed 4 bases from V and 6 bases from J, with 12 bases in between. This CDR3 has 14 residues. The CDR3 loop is CASSSLGGDEKLFF. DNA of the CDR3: TGTGCCAGCAGTTCACTAGGGGGAGATGAAAAACTGTTTTTT.

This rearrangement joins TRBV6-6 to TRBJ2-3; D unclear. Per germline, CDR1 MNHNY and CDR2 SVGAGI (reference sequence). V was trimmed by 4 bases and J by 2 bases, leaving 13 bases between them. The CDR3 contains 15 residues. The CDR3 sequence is CASSSAGGFTDTQYF. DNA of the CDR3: TGTGCCAGCAGTTCGGCAGGCGGCTTCACAGATACGCAGTATTTT.

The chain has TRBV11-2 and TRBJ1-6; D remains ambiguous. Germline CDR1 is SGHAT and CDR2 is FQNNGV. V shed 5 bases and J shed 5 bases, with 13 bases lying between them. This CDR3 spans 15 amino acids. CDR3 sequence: CASSGRTADNSPLHF. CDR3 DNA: TGTGCCAGCAGCGGGAGGACGGCCGATAATTCACCCCTCCACTTT.

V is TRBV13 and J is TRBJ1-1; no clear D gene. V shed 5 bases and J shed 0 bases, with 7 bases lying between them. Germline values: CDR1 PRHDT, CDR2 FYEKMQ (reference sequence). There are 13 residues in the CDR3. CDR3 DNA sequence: TGTGCCAGCAGCACCCCAGTGAACACTGAAGCTTTCTTT. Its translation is CASSTPVNTEAFF.

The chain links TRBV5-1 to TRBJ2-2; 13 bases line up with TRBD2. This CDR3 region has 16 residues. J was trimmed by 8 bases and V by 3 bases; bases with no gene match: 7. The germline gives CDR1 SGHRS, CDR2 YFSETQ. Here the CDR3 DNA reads TGCGCCAGCAGCTCTGGACTAGCGGGGGTATTGGGGGAGCTGTTTTTT. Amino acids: CASSSGLAGVLGELFF.

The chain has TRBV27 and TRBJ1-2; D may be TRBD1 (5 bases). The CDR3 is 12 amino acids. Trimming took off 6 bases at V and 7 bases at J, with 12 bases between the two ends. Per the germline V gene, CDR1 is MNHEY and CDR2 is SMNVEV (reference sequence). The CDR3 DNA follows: TGTGCCAGCAGGATGGACAAGGGTGGCTACACCTTC. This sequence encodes CASRMDKGGYTF.

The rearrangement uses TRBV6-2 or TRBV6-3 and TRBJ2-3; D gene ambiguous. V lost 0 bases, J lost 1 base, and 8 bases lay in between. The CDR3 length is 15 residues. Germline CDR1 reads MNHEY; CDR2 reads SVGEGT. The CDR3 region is CASSYSTIGTDTQYF. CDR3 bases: TGTGCCAGCAGTTACTCGACAATAGGCACAGATACGCAGTATTTT.

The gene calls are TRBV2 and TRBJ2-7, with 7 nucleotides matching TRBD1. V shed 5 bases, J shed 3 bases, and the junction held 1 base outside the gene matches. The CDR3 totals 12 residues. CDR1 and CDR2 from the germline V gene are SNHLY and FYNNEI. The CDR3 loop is CASSRTGYEQYF. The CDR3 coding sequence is TGTGCCAGCAGTAGGACAGGCTACGAGCAGTACTTC.

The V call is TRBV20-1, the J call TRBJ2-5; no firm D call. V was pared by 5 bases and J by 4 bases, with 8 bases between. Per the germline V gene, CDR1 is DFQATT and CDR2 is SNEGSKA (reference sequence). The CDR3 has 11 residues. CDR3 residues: CSARHGETQYF. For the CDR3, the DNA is TGCAGTGCTCGGCATGGAGAGACCCAGTACTTC.

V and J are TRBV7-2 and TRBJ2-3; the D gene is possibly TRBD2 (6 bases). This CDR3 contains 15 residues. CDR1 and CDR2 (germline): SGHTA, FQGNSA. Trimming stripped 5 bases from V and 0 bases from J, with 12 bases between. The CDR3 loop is CASSPPTSSTDTQYF. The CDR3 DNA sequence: TGTGCCAGCAGCCCTCCCACTAGCAGCACAGATACGCAGTATTTT. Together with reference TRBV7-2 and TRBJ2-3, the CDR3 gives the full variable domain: GAGVSQSPSNKVTEKGKDVELRCDPISGHTALYWYRQSLGQGLEFLIYFQGNSAPDKSGLPSDRFSAERTGGSVSTLTIQRTQQEDSAVYLCASSPPTSSTDTQYFGPGTRLTVL.

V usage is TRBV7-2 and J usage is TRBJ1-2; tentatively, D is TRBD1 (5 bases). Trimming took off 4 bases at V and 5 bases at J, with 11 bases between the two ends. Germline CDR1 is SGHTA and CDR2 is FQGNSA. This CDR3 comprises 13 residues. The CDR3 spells CASSWGDGYGYTF. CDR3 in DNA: TGTGCCAGCAGCTGGGGGGATGGATATGGCTACACCTTC.

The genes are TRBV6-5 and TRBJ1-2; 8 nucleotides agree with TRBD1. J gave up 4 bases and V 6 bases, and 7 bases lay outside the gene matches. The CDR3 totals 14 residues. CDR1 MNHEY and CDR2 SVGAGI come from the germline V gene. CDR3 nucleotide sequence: TGTGCCAGCAGCCCAGCAGGGGGCGGCTATGGCTACACCTTC. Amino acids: CASSPAGGGYGYTF.

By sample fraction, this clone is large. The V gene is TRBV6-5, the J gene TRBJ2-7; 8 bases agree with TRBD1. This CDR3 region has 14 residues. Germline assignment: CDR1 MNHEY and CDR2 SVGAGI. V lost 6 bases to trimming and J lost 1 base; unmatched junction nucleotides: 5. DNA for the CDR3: TGTGCCAGCAGCCCCGGGACAGGTTCCTACGAGCAGTACGTC. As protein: CASSPGTGSYEQYV.

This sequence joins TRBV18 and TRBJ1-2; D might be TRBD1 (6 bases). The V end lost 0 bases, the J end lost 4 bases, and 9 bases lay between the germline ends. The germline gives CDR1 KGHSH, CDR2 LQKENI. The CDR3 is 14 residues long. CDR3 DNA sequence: TGTGCCAGCTCACCACCATCGGACAGCTATGGCTACACCTTC. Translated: CASSPPSDSYGYTF.

CDR3 amino acids: CASSPGVMGNQPQHF. The CDR3 bases are TGTGCCAGCTCACCGGGGGTCATGGGCAATCAGCCCCAGCATTTT. The chain joins TRBV18 to TRBJ1-5, with a tentative D call TRBD1 (5 bases). The length of the CDR3 is 15 residues. Germline loops: CDR1 KGHSH, CDR2 LQKENI. Trimming pared 3 bases from V and 2 bases from J, leaving 11 bases between.

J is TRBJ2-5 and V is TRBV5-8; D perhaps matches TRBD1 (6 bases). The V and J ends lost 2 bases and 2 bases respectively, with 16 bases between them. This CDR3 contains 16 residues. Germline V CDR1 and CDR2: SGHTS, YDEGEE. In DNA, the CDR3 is TGTGCCAGCAGCTTAAACAAAAACAGGGTGCAAGAGACCCAGTACTTC. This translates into CASSLNKNRVQETQYF.

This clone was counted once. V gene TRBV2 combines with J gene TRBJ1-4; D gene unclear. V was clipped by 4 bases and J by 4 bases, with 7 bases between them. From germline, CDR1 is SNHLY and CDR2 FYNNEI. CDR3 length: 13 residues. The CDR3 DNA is TGTGCCAGCAGTGGGCAGGTTAATGAAAAACTGTTTTTT. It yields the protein CASSGQVNEKLFF.

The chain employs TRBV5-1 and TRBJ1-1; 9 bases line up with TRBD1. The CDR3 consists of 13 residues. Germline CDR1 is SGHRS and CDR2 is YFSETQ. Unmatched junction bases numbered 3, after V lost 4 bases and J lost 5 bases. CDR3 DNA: TGCGCCAGCAGCGGAGGACAGGGGACTGAAGCTTTCTTT. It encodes CASSGGQGTEAFF. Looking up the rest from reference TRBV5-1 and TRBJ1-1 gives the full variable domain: KAGVTQTPRYLIKTRGQQVTLSCSPISGHRSVSWYQQTPGQGLQFLFEYFSETQRNKGNFPGRFSGRQFSNSRSEMNVSTLELGDSALYLCASSGGQGTEAFFGQGTRLTVV.

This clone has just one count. The CDR3 DNA reads as TGTGCCAGCAGCCCGCGCGGACAGGCAGTGAACACTGAAGCTTTCTTT. Its translation is CASSPRGQAVNTEAFF. The rearrangement joins TRBV7-9 to TRBJ1-1; 7 bases align to TRBD1. The CDR3 consists of 16 residues. Germline lookup yields CDR1 SEHNR and CDR2 FQNEAQ (reference sequence). With V trimmed by 5 bases and J by 0 bases, 9 bases remained unmatched.

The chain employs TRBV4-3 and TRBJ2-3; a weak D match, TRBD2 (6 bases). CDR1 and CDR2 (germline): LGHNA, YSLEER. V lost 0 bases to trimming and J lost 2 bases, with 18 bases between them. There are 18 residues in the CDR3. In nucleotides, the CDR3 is TGCGCCAGCAGCCAAGAGTCCCAGGGCGGGATCAACACAGATACGCAGTATTTT. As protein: CASSQESQGGINTDTQYF.

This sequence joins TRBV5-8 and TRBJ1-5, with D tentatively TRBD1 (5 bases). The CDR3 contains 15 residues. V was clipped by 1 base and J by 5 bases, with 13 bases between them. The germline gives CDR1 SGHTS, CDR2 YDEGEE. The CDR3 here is CASSLLGRAYQPQHF. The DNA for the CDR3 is TGTGCCAGCAGCTTGTTGGGCAGGGCTTATCAGCCCCAGCATTTT.

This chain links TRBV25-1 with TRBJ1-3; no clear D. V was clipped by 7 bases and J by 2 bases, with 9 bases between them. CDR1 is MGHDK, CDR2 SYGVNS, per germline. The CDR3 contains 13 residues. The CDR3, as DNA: TGTGCCAGCACGGGAGCCACTGGAAACACCATATATTTT. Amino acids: CASTGATGNTIYF.

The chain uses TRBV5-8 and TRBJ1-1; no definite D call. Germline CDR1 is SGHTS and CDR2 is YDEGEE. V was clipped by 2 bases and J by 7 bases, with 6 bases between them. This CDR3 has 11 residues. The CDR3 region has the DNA TGTGCCAGCAGCTTTTTCTTTGAAGCTTTCTTT. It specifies CASSFFFEAFF.

The CDR3 spells CASSLAYSTDTQYF. The CDR3, as DNA: TGTGCCAGTAGTTTGGCATACAGCACAGATACGCAGTATTTT. The chain has TRBV19 and TRBJ2-3; unclear D gene. V lost 5 bases and J 0 bases, leaving 9 bases between the germline ends. This CDR3 spans 14 amino acids. Germline V lookup: CDR1 LNHDA, CDR2 SQIVND (reference sequence).